These 32 T cell receptor beta chains were sequenced from one sample in a study of blood T cell repertoires in COVID-19. Libraries were prepared by immunoSEQ multiplex PCR; TCRdb keeps only in-frame clonotypes and omits some of them. The table lists roughly 200,000 clones, 80% to 90% of them singletons. Sequencing input: peripheral blood. These receptors came from a man in his fifties or sixties who had recovered from COVID-19.

The rearrangement uses TRBV6-2 or TRBV6-3 and TRBJ1-5; no clear D gene. Deletions cut 2 bases from V and 3 bases from J, with 11 bases between. The CDR3 length is 15 residues. Germline V gene data show CDR1 as MNHEY and CDR2 as SVGEGT. CDR3 bases: TGTGCCAGCAGTTACGGCAGGTTTGACAATCAGCCCCAGCATTTT. This sequence encodes CASSYGRFDNQPQHF.

The chain recombines TRBV27 with TRBJ1-5; D perhaps matches TRBD1 (6 bases). V lost 2 bases, J lost 0 bases, and 11 bases lay in between. The CDR3 length is 16 residues. Germline V CDR1 and CDR2: MNHEY, SMNVEV (reference sequence). DNA for the CDR3: TGTGCCAGCAGTTTACTGGGGGCGAGTAGCAATCAGCCCCAGCATTTT. Its translation: CASSLLGASSNQPQHF.

This chain's CDR3 is CASSLGGLAGLGEQFF. Here the CDR3 DNA reads TGTGCCAGCAGCTTAGGGGGACTAGCGGGGCTGGGTGAGCAGTTCTTC. The chain employs TRBV11-2 and TRBJ2-1; TRBD2 matches at 13 bases. V was pared by 1 base and J by 9 bases, with 6 bases of the junction left unmatched. CDR1 and CDR2 from the germline V gene are SGHAT and FQNNGV. This CDR3 has 16 amino acids. The full variable domain, in which reference TRBV11-2 and TRBJ2-1 provide the parts outside the CDR3, is EAGVAQSPRYKIIEKRQSVAFWCNPISGHATLYWYQQILGQGPKLLIQFQNNGVVDDSQLPKDRFSAERLKGVDSTLKIQPAKLEDSAVYLCASSLGGLAGLGEQFFGPGTRLTVL.

This clone appeared a single time. V gene TRBV9 combines with J gene TRBJ1-2, with TRBD1 matching over 10 bases. The CDR3 sequence is 15 residues long. The trim removed 0 bases at V and 6 bases at J, leaving 5 bases unmatched. Germline CDR1 reads SGDLS; CDR2 reads YYNGEE. This CDR3 reads CASSVGGDRGHGYTF. The DNA for the CDR3 is TGTGCCAGCAGCGTAGGAGGGGACAGGGGTCATGGCTACACCTTC.

The gene calls are TRBV5-1 and TRBJ1-2, with 8 bases that match TRBD1. CDR1 and CDR2 from the germline V gene are SGHRS and YFSETQ. CDR3 length: 15 amino acids. The V and J ends lost 0 bases and 6 bases, in that order; junction bases with no gene match: 7. CDR3 sequence (DNA): TGCGCCAGCAGCTTGGGATCCCCCAGGGGGCATGGCTACACCTTC. Protein product: CASSLGSPRGHGYTF.

The chain couples TRBV24-1 to TRBJ2-1; D possibly corresponds to TRBD2 (6 bases). Germline V gene sequence: CDR1 KGHDR, CDR2 SFDVKD. This CDR3 is 14 amino acids long. The ends were cut back, 1 base at V and 9 bases at J, with 12 bases in the middle. CDR3 nucleotides: TGTGCCACCAGTGATTTCGGGGGTTCGGGTGAGCAGTTCTTC. This codes for CATSDFGGSGEQFF.

The V call is TRBV9, the J call TRBJ1-1; tentatively, D is TRBD1 (5 bases). The germline V gene encodes CDR1 SGDLS and CDR2 YYNGEE. V was clipped by 0 bases and J by 4 bases, with 10 bases between them. The CDR3 contains 14 residues. The CDR3 coding sequence is TGTGCCAGCAGCGTAGAGGGGTGGTCCACTGAAGCTTTCTTT. Its protein is CASSVEGWSTEAFF. Full variable domain (remainder filled in from reference TRBV9 and TRBJ1-1): DSGVTQTPKHLITATGQRVTLRCSPRSGDLSVYWYQQSLDQGLQFLIQYYNGEERAKGNILERFSAQQFPDLHSELNLSSLELGDSALYFCASSVEGWSTEAFFGQGTRLTVV.

The chain recombines TRBV30 with TRBJ2-6; D might be TRBD1 (5 bases). The CDR3 totals 17 residues. Germline CDR1 GTSNPN, CDR2 SVGIG (reference sequence). The V end was cut by 2 bases, the J end by 0 bases, with 14 bases between. The CDR3 DNA reads TGTGCCTGGAGTCGTACAGGACGCAGCTCTGGGGCCAACGTCCTGACTTTC. Translated, it gives CAWSRTGRSSGANVLTF.

The chain uses TRBV2 and TRBJ2-7; D unresolved. V dropped 7 bases and J dropped 0 bases, with 16 bases sitting between them. This CDR3 contains 15 residues. Germline V gives CDR1 SNHLY, CDR2 FYNNEI. CDR3 protein: CASTSSSAYSYEQYF. The CDR3 DNA sequence: TGTGCCAGCACCTCCTCCAGCGCCTACTCCTACGAGCAGTACTTC.

The rearrangement links TRBV12-3 or TRBV12-4 to TRBJ1-1; tentative D call: TRBD1 (6 bases). Trimming shortened V by 3 bases and J by 5 bases, and 10 bases separated the two germline ends. The CDR3 is made up of 13 amino acids. CDR3 in amino acids: CASSFTGRTEAFF. DNA of the CDR3: TGTGCCAGCAGTTTTACAGGGAGAACTGAAGCTTTCTTT.

The genes are TRBV9 and TRBJ1-3; TRBD1 is a possible D gene (5 bases). This CDR3 contains 15 residues. Trimming cost V 3 bases and J 2 bases, with 12 bases left between them. From germline, CDR1 is SGDLS and CDR2 YYNGEE. CDR3 nucleotide sequence: TGTGCCAGCAGCGGTGGGGGAGGAACTGGAAACACCATATATTTT. Protein product: CASSGGGGTGNTIYF.

The chain links TRBV7-9 to TRBJ1-1, with D tentatively TRBD1 (5 bases). The CDR3 spans 15 residues. Trimming cost V 7 bases and J 2 bases, with 17 bases left between them. Germline V gives CDR1 SEHNR, CDR2 FQNEAQ (reference sequence). CDR3 in amino acids: CASTVGPGINTEAFF. CDR3 bases: TGTGCCAGCACCGTGGGCCCAGGGATTAACACTGAAGCTTTCTTT.

The genes are TRBV18 and TRBJ2-7; D is unclear. The CDR3 is 13 residues long. Between the trimmed V and J ends, which lost 3 bases and 5 bases, there was a span of 11 bases. CDR1 is KGHSH, CDR2 LQKENI, per germline. The CDR3 spells CASSPSLSHEQYF. The CDR3, as DNA: TGTGCCAGCTCACCGAGTTTAAGCCACGAGCAGTACTTC.

The chain joins TRBV19 to TRBJ2-3; D is perhaps TRBD2 (6 bases). This CDR3 is 14 amino acids long. Germline V gene lookup returns CDR1 LNHDA and CDR2 SQIVND (reference sequence). V lost 5 bases, J lost 2 bases, and 11 bases lay in between. The CDR3 DNA is TGTGCCAGTAGTCCGGGGACTCTCACAGATACGCAGTATTTT. It yields the protein CASSPGTLTDTQYF.

This chain connects TRBV5-1 to TRBJ1-2; tentatively, D is TRBD1 (6 bases). Trimming removed 3 bases at V and 2 bases at J, with 11 bases between. Per the germline V gene, CDR1 is SGHRS and CDR2 is YFSETQ. This CDR3 contains 14 residues. The CDR3 DNA reads TGCGCCAGCAGCTCCGGGACACGGAACTATGGCTACACCTTC. Translating it yields CASSSGTRNYGYTF. The variable domain in full, with the rest retrieved from reference TRBV5-1 and TRBJ1-2, is KAGVTQTPRYLIKTRGQQVTLSCSPISGHRSVSWYQQTPGQGLQFLFEYFSETQRNKGNFPGRFSGRQFSNSRSEMNVSTLELGDSALYLCASSSGTRNYGYTFGSGTRLTVV.

The CDR3 reads CAWSAGIQETQYF. The CDR3 region has the DNA TGTGCCTGGAGTGCCGGGATCCAAGAGACCCAGTACTTC. V and J are TRBV30 and TRBJ2-5; possible D gene TRBD2, 5 bases. The CDR3 is 13 amino acids. In germline, CDR1 is GTSNPN, CDR2 SVGIG (reference sequence). V was shortened by 1 base and J by 1 base, with 7 bases between the two germline ends.

V usage is TRBV12-3 or TRBV12-4 and J usage is TRBJ2-3; no clear D. V was cut by 5 bases and J by 14 bases, with 17 bases left in between. The CDR3 is 12 amino acids. CDR3 sequence reads: CASSRSMLLGYF. The DNA for the CDR3 is TGTGCCAGCAGTCGTAGCATGCTACTGGGGTATTTT.

The chain has TRBV9 and TRBJ2-2, with D possibly being TRBD1 (5 bases). Germline values: CDR1 SGDLS, CDR2 YYNGEE. Trimming removed 3 bases from V and 7 bases from J, with 13 bases in between. The CDR3 has 14 amino acids. The CDR3 nucleotides read TGTGCCAGCAGCGCCGACAGTCGAGGCGGGGAGCTGTTTTTT. Translated, it gives CASSADSRGGELFF.

The rearrangement joins TRBV28 to TRBJ2-1, with TRBD2 matching 8 bases. J lost 6 bases, V lost 6 bases, and 7 bases had no gene match. CDR3 size: 14 residues. Per the germline V gene, CDR1 is MDHEN and CDR2 is SYDVKM. The CDR3 is CASRGTRGLNEQFF. In DNA form, the CDR3 reads TGTGCCAGCAGGGGGACTAGAGGCCTCAATGAGCAGTTCTTC.

This clone has only a few counts. The rearrangement joins TRBV6-2 or TRBV6-3 to TRBJ1-1; D is possibly TRBD1 (6 bases). This CDR3 has 16 residues. Germline values: CDR1 MNHEY, CDR2 SVGEGT. The V end lost 4 bases, the J end lost 5 bases, and 20 bases lay between the germline ends. The CDR3 DNA sequence: TGTGCCAGCAGTTCGCGGACAGCCATGGGTGTTACTGAAGCTTTCTTT. Protein sequence: CASSSRTAMGVTEAFF.

CDR3 protein: CASSPPHPLTDTQYF. In DNA form, the CDR3 reads TGTGCCAGCTCACCACCGCACCCACTCACAGATACGCAGTATTTT. The gene calls are TRBV18 and TRBJ2-3, with no clear D. Germline V gene lookup returns CDR1 KGHSH and CDR2 LQKENI. V gave up 0 bases and J gave up 2 bases, with 9 bases separating them. The CDR3 spans 15 residues.

This chain uses TRBV7-2 with TRBJ2-3; D unclear. The CDR3 has 13 residues. The ends were cut back, 4 bases at V and 2 bases at J, with 7 bases in the middle. Germline lookup yields CDR1 SGHTA and CDR2 FQGNSA. This CDR3 is CASSSRDTDTQYF. For the CDR3, the DNA is TGTGCCAGCAGCTCCCGCGACACAGATACGCAGTATTTT.

The chain links TRBV27 to TRBJ2-7, with D possibly matching TRBD1 (5 bases). Trimming removed 2 bases from V and 5 bases from J, with 13 bases in between. There are 14 residues in the CDR3. Per germline, CDR1 MNHEY and CDR2 SMNVEV (reference sequence). The DNA of the CDR3 is TGTGCCAGCAGTTTAAGGGGCAGGGCCAACGAGCAGTACTTC. It is translated as CASSLRGRANEQYF.

V is TRBV9 and J is TRBJ2-7, with D uncertain. Germline loops: CDR1 SGDLS, CDR2 YYNGEE. The CDR3 extends over 11 amino acids. Trimming left V 0 bases short and J 5 bases short, with 3 bases between. CDR3 sequence: CASSVGNEQYF. CDR3 DNA: TGTGCCAGCAGCGTAGGTAACGAGCAGTACTTC.

This clone showed up just once. V gene TRBV5-4 combines with J gene TRBJ2-7; D is perhaps TRBD1 (5 bases). From germline, CDR1 is SGHNT and CDR2 YYREEE (reference sequence). Trimming took off 3 bases at V and 6 bases at J, with 16 bases between the two ends. The CDR3 runs to 14 residues. The CDR3 protein is CASSSPQGFGEQYF. In nucleotides, the CDR3 is TGTGCCAGCAGCTCCCCTCAGGGTTTCGGCGAGCAGTACTTC.

This chain links TRBV5-4 with TRBJ2-5, with 10 bases fitting TRBD2. CDR1 and CDR2 from the germline V gene are SGHNT and YYREEE (reference sequence). With 4 bases clipped from V and 3 bases from J, the junction kept 6 bases outside the gene matches. The CDR3 is 15 residues long. The CDR3 bases are TGTGCCAGCAGCCGGCGGACTAGCGGCGAAGAGACCCAGTACTTC. Encoded protein: CASSRRTSGEETQYF.

The rearrangement uses TRBV19 and TRBJ2-7, with a weak D call TRBD2 (6 bases). The CDR3 is 13 amino acids. V gave up 8 bases and J gave up 0 bases, with 11 bases separating them. Germline CDR1 reads LNHDA; CDR2 reads SQIVND (reference sequence). The CDR3 is CASGTRSSYEQYF. CDR3 in DNA: TGTGCCAGTGGGACTCGTAGCTCCTACGAGCAGTACTTC.

For this clone: This sample includes further DNA sequences coding for the same CDR3. The chain couples TRBV29-1 to TRBJ2-2; D might be TRBD2 (6 bases). The germline V gene has CDR1 SQVTM and CDR2 ANQGSEA. Trimming stripped 7 bases from V and 0 bases from J, with 15 bases between. This CDR3 spans 15 amino acids. The CDR3 spells CSARGGDPNTGELFF. The CDR3 DNA is TGCAGCGCCCGAGGAGGGGACCCGAACACCGGGGAGCTGTTTTTT.

The chain is built from TRBV5-1 and TRBJ1-4, with D possibly matching TRBD1 (5 bases). Per germline, CDR1 SGHRS and CDR2 YFSETQ. The CDR3 contains 16 residues. V gave up 3 bases and J gave up 4 bases, with 16 bases separating them. CDR3 loop: CASSSAGPALNEKLFF. For the CDR3, the DNA is TGCGCCAGCAGCTCGGCAGGGCCAGCGCTTAATGAAAAACTGTTTTTT.

The chain links TRBV9 to TRBJ2-3; 10 positions agree with TRBD2. Germline values: CDR1 SGDLS, CDR2 YYNGEE. This CDR3 contains 16 residues. Germline trimming cut 0 bases from V and 4 bases from J; bases unmatched to any gene: 5. In DNA, the CDR3 is TGTGCCAGCAGCGTAGGGTCTAGCGGGAGTTCAGATACGCAGTATTTT. This sequence encodes CASSVGSSGSSDTQYF. The variable domain in full, completed from reference TRBV9 and TRBJ2-3, reads DSGVTQTPKHLITATGQRVTLRCSPRSGDLSVYWYQQSLDQGLQFLIQYYNGEERAKGNILERFSAQQFPDLHSELNLSSLELGDSALYFCASSVGSSGSSDTQYFGPGTRLTVL.

The chain carries TRBV6-5 and TRBJ2-7; 7 positions match TRBD2. The germline V gene has CDR1 MNHEY and CDR2 SVGAGI. The length of the CDR3 is 16 residues. Trimming took 4 bases from V and 5 from J; bases not matched to a gene: 14. DNA for the CDR3: TGTGCCAGCAGTTCCGGTAGCGGGTTAGGAATCGACGAGCAGTACTTC. Translating it yields CASSSGSGLGIDEQYF.

The gene calls are TRBV9 and TRBJ2-5; 7 bases are shared with TRBD1. This CDR3 has 15 amino acids. Germline trimming cut 0 bases from V and 5 bases from J; bases unmatched to any gene: 7. CDR1 is SGDLS and CDR2 is YYNGEE in the germline V gene. The CDR3 DNA reads TGTGCCAGCAGCGTAGCCCAGGGGGTCAAGGAGACCCAGTACTTC. Translation gives CASSVAQGVKETQYF. Filled out from reference TRBV9 and TRBJ2-5, the complete variable domain reads DSGVTQTPKHLITATGQRVTLRCSPRSGDLSVYWYQQSLDQGLQFLIQYYNGEERAKGNILERFSAQQFPDLHSELNLSSLELGDSALYFCASSVAQGVKETQYFGPGTRLLVL.